This is a list of T cell receptor beta chains from one sample in a study of T cells in Graves' hyperthyroidism and ophthalmopathy. TCRdb analysed the multiplex PCR reads with MiXCR anew, one entry per CDR3 protein. The data show 730,000 or so distinct CDR3 sequences, approximately 18% seen once. What was sequenced was blood. The receptors shown here come from a woman between 45 and 60 years old with Graves' hyperthyroidism that later progressed to Graves' ophthalmopathy. Both conserved end residues are part of each CDR3. The D gene is left open where the match is weak. Size is stated for part of the rows, as once, few or many counts, or as a class when the clone is expanded.

. | . | TRBJ2-7 | TRBV19 | 15 | CASSPRALNSYEQYF | TGTGCCAGTAGTCCCCGGGCCCTCAACTCCTACGAGCAGTACTTC
once | . | TRBJ1-2 | TRBV7-2 | 13 | CASSLSAVLGYAF | TGTGCCAGCAGCTTATCGGCGGTCCTAGGCTACGCCTTC
once | . | TRBJ1-5 | TRBV27 | 15 | CASSFHRDGNQPQHF | TGTGCCAGCAGTTTCCACAGGGACGGCAATCAGCCCCAGCATTTT
. | . | TRBJ2-5 | TRBV3-1 | 14 | CASSHQGTGWTQYF | TGTGCCAGCAGCCACCAGGGTACGGGATGGACCCAGTACTTC
few | TRBD2 | TRBJ2-2 | TRBV7-3 | 15 | CASSFGGADTGELFF | TGTGCCAGCAGCTTCGGGGGGGCCGACACCGGGGAGCTGTTTTTT
. | . | TRBJ2-1 | TRBV7-9 | 18 | CASSLDQGGTYSYNEQFF | TGTGCCAGCAGCTTAGATCAGGGGGGGACCTACTCCTACAATGAGCAGTTCTTC
. | . | TRBJ2-1 | TRBV12-3/TRBV12-4 | 15 | CVSSAGWGTYNEQFF | TGTGTCAGCAGCGCGGGTTGGGGGACCTACAATGAGCAGTTCTTC
many | . | TRBJ1-1 | TRBV30 | 11 | CAWRRHTEAFF | TGTGCCTGGAGGCGTCACACTGAAGCTTTCTTT
many | . | TRBJ1-1 | TRBV7-3 | 13 | CASSLNVTVEAFF | TGTGCCAGCAGCTTAAACGTGACGGTGGAAGCTTTCTTT
many | TRBD2 | TRBJ2-3 | TRBV11-2 | 14 | CASRVAGGRDTQYF | TGTGCCAGCAGGGTAGCGGGGGGGAGAGATACGCAGTATTTT
few | TRBD1 | TRBJ2-7 | TRBV15 | 16 | CATTRGPGQGTYEQYF | TGTGCCACCACCAGAGGACCGGGACAGGGGACCTACGAGCAGTACTTC
many | . | TRBJ1-6 | TRBV7-2 | 15 | CASSQRQPPNSPLHF | TGTGCCAGCAGCCAAAGGCAGCCTCCCAATTCACCCCTCCACTTT
few | TRBD1 | TRBJ1-5 | TRBV14 | 15 | CASSNRDRHNQPQHF | TGTGCCAGCAGCAACCGGGACAGACATAATCAGCCCCAGCATTTT